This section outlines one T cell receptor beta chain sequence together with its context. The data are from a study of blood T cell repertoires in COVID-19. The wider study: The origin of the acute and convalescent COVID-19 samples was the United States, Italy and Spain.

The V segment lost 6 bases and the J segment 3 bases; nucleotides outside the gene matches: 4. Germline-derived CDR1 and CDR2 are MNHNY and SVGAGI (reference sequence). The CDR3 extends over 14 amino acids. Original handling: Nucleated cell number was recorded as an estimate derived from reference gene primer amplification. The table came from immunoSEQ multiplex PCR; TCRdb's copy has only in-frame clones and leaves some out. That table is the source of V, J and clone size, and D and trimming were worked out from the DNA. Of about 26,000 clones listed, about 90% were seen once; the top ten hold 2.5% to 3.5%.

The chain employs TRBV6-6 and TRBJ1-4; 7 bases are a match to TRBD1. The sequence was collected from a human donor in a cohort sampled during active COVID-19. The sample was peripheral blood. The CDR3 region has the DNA TGTGCCAGCAGCGAGGGGGCAGCTAATGAAAAACTGTTTTTT. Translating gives CASSEGAANEKLFF.